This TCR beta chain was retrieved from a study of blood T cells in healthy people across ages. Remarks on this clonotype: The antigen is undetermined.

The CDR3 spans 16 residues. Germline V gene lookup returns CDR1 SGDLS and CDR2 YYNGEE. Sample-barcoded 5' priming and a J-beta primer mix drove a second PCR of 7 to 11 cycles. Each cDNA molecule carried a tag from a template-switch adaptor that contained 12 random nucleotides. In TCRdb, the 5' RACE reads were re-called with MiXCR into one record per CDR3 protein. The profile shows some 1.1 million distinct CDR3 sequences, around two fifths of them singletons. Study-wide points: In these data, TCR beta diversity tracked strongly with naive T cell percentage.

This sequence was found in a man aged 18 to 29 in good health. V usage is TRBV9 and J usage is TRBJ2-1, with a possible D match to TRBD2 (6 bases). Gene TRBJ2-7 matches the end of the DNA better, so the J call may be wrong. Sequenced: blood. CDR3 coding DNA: TGTGCCAGCAGCGTAGGGGCGGGGAGCCCCTGCAATGAGCAGTACTTC. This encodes CASSVGAGSPCNEQYF.